This TCR beta chain comes out of a study of blood T cell repertoires in COVID-19. Study information: Collection of acute and convalescent COVID-19 samples took place in the United States, Italy and Spain. PBMCs, B-cell-depleted T cells, or T cells were the source of the cDNA or gDNA that made up the material.

There are 14 residues in the CDR3. Per germline, CDR1 SGHDN and CDR2 FVKESK. Losses at the gene ends were 4 bases for V and 6 bases for J; bases not matched to a gene: 7. Authors' data handling: How many nucleated cells were present was estimated from reference gene primer amplification. Assay: immunoSEQ multiplex PCR; the TCRdb copy retains only in-frame clones and omits some. The V and J calls and clone size are taken from that table; D and trimming were inferred from the DNA. The sample carries 95,000 to 150,000 clones, more than 75% recorded once. The material sequenced was peripheral blood. J is TRBJ1-2 and V is TRBV14; the match to TRBD1 covers 8 bases. This receptor was obtained from a man in his fifties with acute or convalescent COVID-19. CDR3 nucleotides: TGTGCCAGCAGCCCCCTGGACAGGGACCATGGCTACACCTTC. This translates into CASSPLDRDHGYTF.